A single sample is the source of the 11 T cell receptor beta chains below, sequenced in a study of T cells in Graves' hyperthyroidism and ophthalmopathy. Template material for amplifying TCR beta CDR3 regions consisted of RNA transcripts. A first-round RT-PCR of the TCR CDR3 used the HTBI primer set. TCRdb recomputed calls from the multiplex PCR reads with MiXCR, one row per CDR3 protein. This sample carries 500,000 to 800,000 distinct CDR3 sequences, roughly 46% of them seen once, and the ten largest clones take about 7.2%. Specimen: peripheral blood or thyroid tissue (not recorded which). Receptor source: an adult man with Graves' disease, either hyperthyroidism or ophthalmopathy (not recorded which).

This clonotype was counted a few times. This chain uses TRBV7-9 with TRBJ2-2; unclear D gene. Germline values: CDR1 SEHNR, CDR2 FQNEAQ (reference sequence). This CDR3 is built from 13 residues. The ends were cut back, 2 bases at V and 6 bases at J, with 7 bases in the middle. The CDR3 sequence is CASSLLGAGELFF. The CDR3 DNA sequence: TGTGCCAGCAGCTTATTAGGTGCCGGGGAGCTGTTTTTT.

This clonotype was seen ten or more times. V is TRBV15 and J is TRBJ2-2, with D unresolved. Germline V gene lookup returns CDR1 LNHNV and CDR2 YYDKDF (reference sequence). The CDR3 runs 13 residues. Trimming pared 3 bases from V and 4 bases from J, leaving 6 bases between. CDR3 in amino acids: CATSSRFTGELFF. The CDR3 coding sequence is TGTGCCACCAGCAGCCGGTTCACCGGGGAGCTGTTTTTT.

This clonotype occurred once. The chain carries TRBV29-1 and TRBJ1-4, with 9 bases that match TRBD1. The CDR3 consists of 13 residues. Losses at the gene ends were 7 bases for V and 7 bases for J; bases not matched to a gene: 7. Germline lookup yields CDR1 SQVTM and CDR2 ANQGSEA. CDR3 in DNA: TGCAGCGCTGCCGGGACAGGGTTTGAAAAACTGTTTTTT. Residues: CSAAGTGFEKLFF.

The chain uses TRBV7-2 and TRBJ1-2, with TRBD1 matching over 8 bases. The germline gives CDR1 SGHTA, CDR2 FQGNSA. V gave up 6 bases and J gave up 6 bases; unmatched junction bases: 12. The CDR3 runs 15 residues. CDR3: CASSPLGQGANGYTF. The CDR3, as DNA: TGTGCCAGCAGTCCGCTCGGTCAGGGGGCGAATGGCTACACCTTC.

The chain couples TRBV7-2 to TRBJ1-1, with D hard to call. V was shortened by 6 bases and J by 13 bases, with 24 bases between the two germline ends. The germline V gene has CDR1 SGHTA and CDR2 FQGNSA. This CDR3 spans 14 amino acids. The CDR3 reads CASSAPGSGFAGFF. For the CDR3, the DNA is TGTGCCAGCAGTGCCCCGGGCTCGGGTTTTGCCGGTTTCTTT.

This clonotype has a handful of counts. The chain has TRBV20-1 and TRBJ2-7; the match to TRBD2 covers 12 bases. This CDR3 region has 17 residues. The germline gives CDR1 DFQATT, CDR2 SNEGSKA (reference sequence). Unmatched junction bases numbered 8, after V lost 0 bases and J lost 2 bases. As DNA, the CDR3 is TGCAGTGCTAGAGATCTCATGGCTAGCGGGAGGGCCTACGAGCAGTACTTC. The encoded protein is CSARDLMASGRAYEQYF.

The sample holds many counts of this clonotype. This chain connects TRBV7-8 to TRBJ2-5; D perhaps matches TRBD2 (5 bases). Germline assignment: CDR1 SGHVS and CDR2 FQNEAQ. The CDR3 totals 13 residues. The V gene lost 5 bases and the J gene lost 0 bases, with 7 bases spanning the gap. This CDR3 reads CASSPGNQETQYF. The CDR3 DNA reads as TGTGCCAGCAGCCCCGGGAACCAAGAGACCCAGTACTTC.

This sequence joins TRBV20-1 and TRBJ1-3; the D gene is possibly TRBD1 (5 bases). The germline CDR1 and CDR2 sequences are DFQATT and SNEGSKA (reference sequence). Trimming removed 3 bases at V and 4 bases at J, with 7 bases between. The CDR3 is 12 amino acids. The CDR3 DNA sequence: TGCAGTGCTAGCGACAGAGGAAACACCATATATTTT. Translated: CSASDRGNTIYF.

In this sample, this clonotype turned up a few times. The CDR3 loop is CASRNRGPHQPQHF. The CDR3 DNA is TGTGCCAGCAGGAACAGGGGCCCCCATCAGCCCCAGCATTTT. The chain couples TRBV2 to TRBJ1-5; 7 bases agree with TRBD1. The CDR3 extends over 14 amino acids. J gave up 5 bases and V 6 bases, and 7 bases lay outside the gene matches. Germline V gene lookup returns CDR1 SNHLY and CDR2 FYNNEI.

V is TRBV10-3 and J is TRBJ1-5; D is perhaps TRBD1 (5 bases). The CDR3 is made up of 15 amino acids. Germline-derived CDR1 and CDR2 are ENHRY and SYGVKD. V was cut by 10 bases and J by 3 bases, with 19 bases left in between. CDR3 DNA sequence: TGTGCCAGCAGGGCCAGCACCTACACCAATCAGCCCCAGCATTTT. Its protein product is CASRASTYTNQPQHF.

CDR3 sequence: CSGTKFAREKLFF. The CDR3 DNA reads as TGCAGCGGGACAAAGTTCGCGCGTGAAAAACTGTTTTTT. The chain carries TRBV29-1 and TRBJ1-4; D is perhaps TRBD1 (5 bases). Germline CDR1 reads SQVTM; CDR2 reads ANQGSEA. The CDR3 is 13 residues long. Deletions cut 7 bases from V and 7 bases from J, with 16 bases between.